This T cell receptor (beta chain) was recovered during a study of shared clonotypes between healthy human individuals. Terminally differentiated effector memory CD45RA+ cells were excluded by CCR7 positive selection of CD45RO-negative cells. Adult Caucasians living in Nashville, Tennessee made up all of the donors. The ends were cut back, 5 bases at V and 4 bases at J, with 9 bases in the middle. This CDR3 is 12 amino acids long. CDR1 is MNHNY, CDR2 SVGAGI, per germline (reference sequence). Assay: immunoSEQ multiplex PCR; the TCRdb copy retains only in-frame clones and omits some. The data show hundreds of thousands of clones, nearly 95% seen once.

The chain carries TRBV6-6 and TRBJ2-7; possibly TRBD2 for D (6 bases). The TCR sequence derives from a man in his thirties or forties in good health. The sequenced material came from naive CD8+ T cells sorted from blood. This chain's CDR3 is CASSKTRYEQYF. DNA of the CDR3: TGTGCCAGCAGTAAGACTAGATACGAGCAGTACTTC.